This TCR beta chain derives from a study of cytomegalovirus exposure and HLA in healthy donors. Study findings and constraints: Most TCR sequences proved rare, with some public TCRs found in many donors. Cytomegalovirus-associated TCR beta chains were listed, numbering 150 to 200. As was reported, the classifier diagnosed cytomegalovirus status with high specificity and sensitivity.

The V and J ends lost 2 bases and 9 bases respectively, with 5 bases between them. CDR1 and CDR2 (germline): ENHRY, SYGVKD. The CDR3 spans 11 residues. Profiling relied on immunoSEQ multiplex PCR, and the TCRdb table lists in-frame clones only, not all of them. The sample shows around 160,000 clones, less than 95% of them seen only once. As to this clone: The antigen remains unidentified.

The genes are TRBV10-3 and TRBJ2-1; unclear D gene. The sequence was collected from a woman aged 18-29 years in good health and CMV-seropositive. What was sequenced was PBMCs. The CDR3 here is CAISETGEQFF. DNA of the CDR3: TGTGCCATCAGTGAGACGGGTGAGCAGTTCTTC.